This paragraph reports one T cell receptor (beta chain). Some clones are missing from TCRdb's copy, which holds only in-frame ones; the method was immunoSEQ multiplex PCR. The sample records 250,000 to 300,000 clones, approximately 85% being singletons. This record belongs to a study of blood T cell repertoires in COVID-19. Study-wide background: Sources were T cells, B-cell-depleted T cells, or PBMCs; the material itself was cDNA or gDNA.

V lost 0 bases, J lost 1 base, and 11 bases stayed unmatched. CDR1 is MNHNS, CDR2 SASEGT, per germline. The CDR3 is 18 residues long. Enrolled through a virtual design, the participants were between about 18 and 100 years of age and came from 24 US areas. Participants had their cohort set by participant-reported clinical history. Symptom resolution, clearance, or two negative PCRs marked donors in Cohort 3 as recovered. This chain links TRBV6-1 with TRBJ1-2; 7 bases map to TRBD1. The specimen sequenced was PBMCs or T cells enriched from blood (not recorded which). The sequence derives from a woman between 50 and 59 years old who had recovered from COVID-19. CDR3 sequence: CASSEAYRGLLINYGYTF. The CDR3 coding sequence is TGTGCCAGCAGTGAAGCCTACAGGGGCCTCTTAATTAACTATGGCTACACCTTC.